This T cell receptor (beta chain) was sequenced in a study of Ad26.COV2.S vaccination and SARS-CoV-2 variants. Germline lookup yields CDR1 SGHTA and CDR2 FQGNSA. Trimming left V 0 bases short and J 1 base short, with 7 bases between. The CDR3 is 14 amino acids. Treatment indicated: around 19 received Ad26.COV2.S at low or high dose, single or two shots; about 5 received placebo; per-sample allocation not given. Specimen acquisition occurred on day 63 following the initial vaccine or placebo injection. This table comes from immunoSEQ multiplex PCR, and its TCRdb copy is limited to in-frame clones, with some not included. The table lists some 480,000 clones, around 85% of them singletons.

The receptor's source is a person between 18 and 59 years old who received the Ad26.COV2.S COVID-19 vaccine or a placebo. The V call is TRBV7-2, the J call TRBJ2-7; D is possibly TRBD1 (6 bases). The source material was peripheral blood, sampled in a trial of Ad26.COV2.S vaccine versus placebo. The CDR3 nucleotides are TGTGCCAGCAGCTTAGCAGGACAGTCCTACGAGCAGTACTTC. Translation gives CASSLAGQSYEQYF.